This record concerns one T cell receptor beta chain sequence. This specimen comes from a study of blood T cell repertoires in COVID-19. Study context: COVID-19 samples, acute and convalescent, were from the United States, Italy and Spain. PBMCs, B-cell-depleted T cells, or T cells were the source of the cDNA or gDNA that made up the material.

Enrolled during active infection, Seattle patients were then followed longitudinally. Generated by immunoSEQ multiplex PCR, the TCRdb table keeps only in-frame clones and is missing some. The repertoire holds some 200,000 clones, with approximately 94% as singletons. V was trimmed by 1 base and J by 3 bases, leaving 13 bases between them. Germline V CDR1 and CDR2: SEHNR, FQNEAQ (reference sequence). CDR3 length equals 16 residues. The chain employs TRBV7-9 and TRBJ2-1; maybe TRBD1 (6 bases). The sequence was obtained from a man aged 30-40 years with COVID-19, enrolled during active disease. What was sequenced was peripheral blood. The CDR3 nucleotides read TGTGCCAGCAGCTTAGGAGTCGGGGACAACTACAATGAGCAGTTCTTC. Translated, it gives CASSLGVGDNYNEQFF.